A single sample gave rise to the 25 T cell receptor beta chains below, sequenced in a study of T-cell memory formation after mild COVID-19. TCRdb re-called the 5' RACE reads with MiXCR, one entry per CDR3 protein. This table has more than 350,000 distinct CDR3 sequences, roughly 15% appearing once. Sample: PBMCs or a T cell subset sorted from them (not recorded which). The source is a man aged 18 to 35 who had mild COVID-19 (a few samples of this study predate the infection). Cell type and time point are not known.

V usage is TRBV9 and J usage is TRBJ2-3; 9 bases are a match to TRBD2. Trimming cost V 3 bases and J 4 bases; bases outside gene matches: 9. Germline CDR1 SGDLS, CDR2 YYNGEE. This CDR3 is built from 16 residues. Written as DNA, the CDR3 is TGTGCCAGCAGCGCACAAGCGGGGGGTCTTCCAGATACGCAGTATTTT. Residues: CASSAQAGGLPDTQYF.

The CDR3 reads CASSYGDNQPQHF. Here the CDR3 DNA reads TGTGCCAGCAGTTACGGAGACAATCAGCCCCAGCATTTT. The rearrangement links TRBV12-3 or TRBV12-4 to TRBJ1-5, with D unresolved. V gave up 4 bases and J gave up 3 bases, with 7 bases separating them. The CDR3 has 13 amino acids.

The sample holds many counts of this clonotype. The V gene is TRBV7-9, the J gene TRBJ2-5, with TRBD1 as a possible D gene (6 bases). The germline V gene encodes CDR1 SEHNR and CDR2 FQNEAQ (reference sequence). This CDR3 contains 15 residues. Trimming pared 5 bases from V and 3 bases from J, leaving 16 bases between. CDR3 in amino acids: CASSRASAGEETQYF. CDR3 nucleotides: TGTGCCAGCAGCCGCGCATCGGCAGGGGAAGAGACCCAGTACTTC. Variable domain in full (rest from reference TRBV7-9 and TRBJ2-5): DTGVSQNPRHKITKRGQNVTFRCDPISEHNRLYWYRQTLGQGPEFLTYFQNEAQLEKSRLLSDRFSAERPKGSFSTLEIQRTEQGDSAMYLCASSRASAGEETQYFGPGTRLLVL.

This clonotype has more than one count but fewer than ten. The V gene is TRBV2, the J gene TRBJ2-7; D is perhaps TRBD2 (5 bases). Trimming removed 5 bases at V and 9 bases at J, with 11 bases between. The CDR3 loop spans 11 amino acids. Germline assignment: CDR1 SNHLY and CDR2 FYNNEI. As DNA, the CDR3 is TGTGCCAGCAGTCGGGGATTTTGGCAGTACGTC. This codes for CASSRGFWQYV.

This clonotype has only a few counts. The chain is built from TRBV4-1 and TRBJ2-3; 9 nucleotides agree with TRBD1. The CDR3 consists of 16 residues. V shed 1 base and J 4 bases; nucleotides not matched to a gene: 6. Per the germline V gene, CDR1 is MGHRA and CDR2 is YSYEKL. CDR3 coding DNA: TGCGCCAGCAGCCAAGTGGACAGGGGCGGGGCAGATACGCAGTATTTT. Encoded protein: CASSQVDRGGADTQYF.

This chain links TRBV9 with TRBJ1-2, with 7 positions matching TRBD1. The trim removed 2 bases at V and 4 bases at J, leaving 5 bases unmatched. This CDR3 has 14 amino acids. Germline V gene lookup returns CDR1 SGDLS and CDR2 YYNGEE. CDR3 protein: CASSVTNRGYGYTF. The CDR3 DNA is TGTGCCAGCAGCGTCACAAACAGGGGCTATGGCTACACCTTC.

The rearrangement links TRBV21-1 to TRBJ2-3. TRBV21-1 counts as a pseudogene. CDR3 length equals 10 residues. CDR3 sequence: CASAPDTQYF. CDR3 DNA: TGTGCCAGCGCTCCAGATACGCAGTATTTT.

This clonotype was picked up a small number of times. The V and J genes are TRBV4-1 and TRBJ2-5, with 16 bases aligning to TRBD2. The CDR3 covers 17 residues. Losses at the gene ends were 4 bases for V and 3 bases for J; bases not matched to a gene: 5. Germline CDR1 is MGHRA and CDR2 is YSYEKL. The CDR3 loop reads CASSLAGTSGGEETQYF. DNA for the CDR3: TGCGCCAGCAGCCTAGCGGGGACTAGCGGGGGGGAAGAGACCCAGTACTTC.

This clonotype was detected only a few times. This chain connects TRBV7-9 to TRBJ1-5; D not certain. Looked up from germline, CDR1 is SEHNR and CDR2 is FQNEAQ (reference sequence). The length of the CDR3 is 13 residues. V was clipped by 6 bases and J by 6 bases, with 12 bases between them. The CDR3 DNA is TGTGCCAGCAGACCCCGGGGAGTTCAGCCCCAGCATTTT. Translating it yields CASRPRGVQPQHF. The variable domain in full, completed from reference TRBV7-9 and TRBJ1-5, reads DTGVSQNPRHKITKRGQNVTFRCDPISEHNRLYWYRQTLGQGPEFLTYFQNEAQLEKSRLLSDRFSAERPKGSFSTLEIQRTEQGDSAMYLCASRPRGVQPQHFGDGTRLSIL.

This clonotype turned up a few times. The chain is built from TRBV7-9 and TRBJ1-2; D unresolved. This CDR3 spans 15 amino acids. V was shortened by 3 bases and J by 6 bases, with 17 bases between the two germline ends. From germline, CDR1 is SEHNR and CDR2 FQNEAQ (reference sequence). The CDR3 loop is CASSFKSSAGDGYTF. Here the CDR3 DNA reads TGTGCCAGCAGCTTCAAATCCTCGGCAGGCGATGGCTACACCTTC.

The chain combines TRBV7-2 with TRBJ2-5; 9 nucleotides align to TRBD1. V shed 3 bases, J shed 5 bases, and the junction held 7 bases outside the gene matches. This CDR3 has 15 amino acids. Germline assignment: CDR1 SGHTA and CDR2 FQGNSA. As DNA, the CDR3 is TGTGCCAGCAGCTTCTTAGGACAGGGGCTGGAGACCCAGTACTTC. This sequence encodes CASSFLGQGLETQYF.

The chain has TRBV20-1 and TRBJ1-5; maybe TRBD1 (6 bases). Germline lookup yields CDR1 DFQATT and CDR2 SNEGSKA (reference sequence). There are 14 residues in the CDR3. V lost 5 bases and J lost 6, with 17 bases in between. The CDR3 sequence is CSAPGHGGGQPQHF. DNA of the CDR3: TGCAGTGCTCCGGGACACGGCGGGGGTCAGCCCCAGCATTTT.

The CDR3 region has the DNA TGCAGCCTGACTAGCGGGGGAAATCAAGAGACCCAGTACTTC. This codes for CSLTSGGNQETQYF. The V call is TRBV29-1, the J call TRBJ2-5, with TRBD2 matching over 12 bases. V was clipped by 8 bases and J by 2 bases; unmatched bases: 6. The CDR3 spans 14 residues. Germline assignment: CDR1 SQVTM and CDR2 ANQGSEA.

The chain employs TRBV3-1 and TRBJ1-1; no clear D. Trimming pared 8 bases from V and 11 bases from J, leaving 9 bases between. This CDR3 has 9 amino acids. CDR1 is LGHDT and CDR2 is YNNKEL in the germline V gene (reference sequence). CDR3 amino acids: CASGYGAFF. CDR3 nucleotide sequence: TGTGCCAGCGGCTATGGGGCTTTCTTT.

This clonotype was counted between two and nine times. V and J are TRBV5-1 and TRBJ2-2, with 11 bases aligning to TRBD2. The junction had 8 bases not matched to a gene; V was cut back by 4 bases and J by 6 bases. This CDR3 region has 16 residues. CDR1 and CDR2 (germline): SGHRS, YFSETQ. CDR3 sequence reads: CASSPSASGGPGELFF. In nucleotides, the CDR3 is TGCGCCAGCAGCCCTTCGGCTAGCGGGGGGCCCGGGGAGCTGTTTTTT.

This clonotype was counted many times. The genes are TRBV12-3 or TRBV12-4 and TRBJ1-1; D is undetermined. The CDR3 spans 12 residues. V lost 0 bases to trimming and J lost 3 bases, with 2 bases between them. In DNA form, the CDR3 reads TGTGCCAGCAGTTTAGCGGACACTGAAGCTTTCTTT. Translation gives CASSLADTEAFF.

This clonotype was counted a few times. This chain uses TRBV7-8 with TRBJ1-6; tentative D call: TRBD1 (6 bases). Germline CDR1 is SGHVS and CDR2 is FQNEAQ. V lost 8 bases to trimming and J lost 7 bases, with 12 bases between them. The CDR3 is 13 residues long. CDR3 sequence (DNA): TGTGCCAGCGGAACAGGGAGAAATTCACCCCTCCACTTT. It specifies CASGTGRNSPLHF.

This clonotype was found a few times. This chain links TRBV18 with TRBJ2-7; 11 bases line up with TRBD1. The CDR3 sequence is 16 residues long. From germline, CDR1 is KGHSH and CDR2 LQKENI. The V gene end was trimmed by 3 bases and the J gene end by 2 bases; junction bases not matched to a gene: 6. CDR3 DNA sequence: TGTGCCAGCTCACCTCTCCCGGGACAGGGGGCCTACGAGCAGTACTTC. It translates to CASSPLPGQGAYEQYF.

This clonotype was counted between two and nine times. Here the CDR3 DNA reads TGCAGTGCTAGCCGGGACGCTCCTATCGCCGAGCAGTACTTC. Encoded protein: CSASRDAPIAEQYF. The chain has TRBV20-1 and TRBJ2-7, with D perhaps assigned TRBD1 or TRBD2 (5 bases each). This CDR3 has 14 residues. Trimming stripped 3 bases from V and 6 bases from J, with 18 bases between. Germline lookup yields CDR1 DFQATT and CDR2 SNEGSKA (reference sequence).

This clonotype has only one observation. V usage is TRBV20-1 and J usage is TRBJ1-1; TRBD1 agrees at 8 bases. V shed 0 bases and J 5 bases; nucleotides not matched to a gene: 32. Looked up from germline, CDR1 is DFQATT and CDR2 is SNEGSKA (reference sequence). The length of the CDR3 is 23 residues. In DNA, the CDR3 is TGCAGTGCTAGAGATACTACCGGACAGGGAAGGTTGGGGGCAGGTCGGCACGGGACTGAAGCTTTCTTT. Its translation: CSARDTTGQGRLGAGRHGTEAFF.

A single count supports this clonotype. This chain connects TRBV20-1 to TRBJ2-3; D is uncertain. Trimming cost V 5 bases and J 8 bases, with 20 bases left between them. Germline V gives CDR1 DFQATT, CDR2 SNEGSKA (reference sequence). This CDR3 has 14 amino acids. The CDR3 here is CSASSLGSLGTQYF. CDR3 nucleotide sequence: TGCAGTGCTTCGAGCCTGGGTAGTCTGGGTACGCAGTATTTT.

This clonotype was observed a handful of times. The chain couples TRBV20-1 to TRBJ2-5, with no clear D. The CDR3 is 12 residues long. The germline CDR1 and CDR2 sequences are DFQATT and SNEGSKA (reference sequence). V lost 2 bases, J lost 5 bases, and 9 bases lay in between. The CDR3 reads CSARLGKETQYF. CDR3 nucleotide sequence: TGCAGTGCTAGACTGGGGAAGGAGACCCAGTACTTC.

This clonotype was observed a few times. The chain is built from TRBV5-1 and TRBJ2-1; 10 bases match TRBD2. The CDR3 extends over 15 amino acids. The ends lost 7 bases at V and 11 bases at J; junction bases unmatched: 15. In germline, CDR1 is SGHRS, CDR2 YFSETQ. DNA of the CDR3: TGCGCCAGCGCCCGGGAACTGCTAGCGGGGGCCCAGCAGTTCTTC. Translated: CASARELLAGAQQFF. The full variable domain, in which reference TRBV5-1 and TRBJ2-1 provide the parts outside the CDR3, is KAGVTQTPRYLIKTRGQQVTLSCSPISGHRSVSWYQQTPGQGLQFLFEYFSETQRNKGNFPGRFSGRQFSNSRSEMNVSTLELGDSALYLCASARELLAGAQQFFGPGTRLTVL.

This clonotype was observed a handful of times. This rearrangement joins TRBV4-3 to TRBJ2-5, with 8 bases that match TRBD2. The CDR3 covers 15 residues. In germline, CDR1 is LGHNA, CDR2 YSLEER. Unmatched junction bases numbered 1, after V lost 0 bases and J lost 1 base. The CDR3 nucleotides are TGCGCCAGCAGCCAAGATAGCGGGGCCCAAGAGACCCAGTACTTC. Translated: CASSQDSGAQETQYF.

CDR3 nucleotides: TGTGCCAGCAGCCGGACAGGGGTTAATGAAAAACTGTTTTTT. Amino acid sequence: CASSRTGVNEKLFF. This chain connects TRBV5-4 to TRBJ1-4; 9 nucleotides line up with TRBD1. Germline CDR1 and CDR2: SGHNT and YYREEE (reference sequence). Trimming took 4 bases from V and 4 from J; bases not matched to a gene: 2. The length of the CDR3 is 14 residues.